This T cell receptor (beta chain) derives from a study of glioma-infiltrating T cells after dendritic cell vaccination. This CDR3 comprises 13 residues. Trimming shortened V by 2 bases and J by 3 bases, and 8 bases separated the two germline ends. CDR1 and CDR2 (germline): MNHEY, SMNVEV (reference sequence). This table comes from immunoSEQ multiplex PCR, and its TCRdb copy is limited to in-frame clones, with some not included. The table includes under 100,000 clones, about 84% detected once. This specimen consisted of blood, obtained before dendritic cell vaccination. V and J are TRBV27 and TRBJ2-7; D might be TRBD2 (6 bases). This receptor was obtained from a human donor with glioblastoma. The DNA for the CDR3 is TGTGCCAGCAGTTTAGGCGGGAACTACGAGCAGTACTTC. It codes for CASSLGGNYEQYF.